The 20 T cell receptor beta chains reported below all come from one sample, sequenced in a study of blood T cells in healthy people across ages. For the second PCR, which ran for about 7 to 11 cycles, a sample-barcoded 5' primer and a J-beta primer mix were used. One entry per CDR3 protein, called by TCRdb with MiXCR from the 5' RACE reads. The sample consists of some 760,000 distinct CDR3 sequences, 25% of them appearing once. This sample was also put to use in a study of T cells of mothers and their children.

The sequenced sample was blood. All receptors come from a boy aged 5-17 years in good health.

This clonotype was observed a few times. The CDR3 loop is CASSIAGGDNEQFF. Here the CDR3 DNA reads TGTGCCAGCTCTATAGCGGGAGGGGACAATGAGCAGTTCTTC. V is TRBV18 and J is TRBJ2-1, with 11 bases fitting TRBD2. Unmatched junction bases numbered 3, after V lost 6 bases and J lost 5 bases. The CDR3 has 14 residues. CDR1 and CDR2 from the germline V gene are KGHSH and LQKENI.

The V and J genes are TRBV18 and TRBJ2-1; no reliable D call. Germline CDR1 and CDR2: KGHSH and LQKENI. Trimming removed 2 bases at V and 4 bases at J, with 9 bases between. This CDR3 comprises 14 residues. For the CDR3, the DNA is TGTGCCAGCTCACCATTGACGGATTACAATGAGCAGTTCTTC. Translation: CASSPLTDYNEQFF.

The genes are TRBV29-1 and TRBJ2-2; 7 positions match TRBD1. The CDR3 runs to 14 residues. The germline CDR1 and CDR2 sequences are SQVTM and ANQGSEA. V lost 6 bases and J lost 2; bases outside the gene matches: 6. Written as DNA, the CDR3 is TGCAGCGTGGTACAGGGGCCAAACACCGGGGAGCTGTTTTTT. Protein: CSVVQGPNTGELFF.

This clonotype was observed a few times. Here the CDR3 reads CASSRSPEVGETQYF. The CDR3 DNA reads as TGCGCCAGCAGCCGATCACCGGAAGTAGGAGAGACCCAGTACTTC. This sequence joins TRBV4-1 and TRBJ2-5; no clear D gene. Germline loops: CDR1 MGHRA, CDR2 YSYEKL. This CDR3 has 15 residues. The V and J ends lost 4 bases and 4 bases respectively, with 16 bases between them.

The J gene is TRBJ2-7, the V gene TRBV13; maybe TRBD1 (6 bases). The V gene lost 1 base and the J gene lost 8 bases, with 12 bases spanning the gap. The CDR3 contains 13 residues. Germline CDR1 PRHDT, CDR2 FYEKMQ (reference sequence). The CDR3 coding sequence is TGTGCCAGCAGCTTAGAAGTAGGGGGAAAGCAGTACTTC. Residues: CASSLEVGGKQYF.

V usage is TRBV5-1 and J usage is TRBJ1-1, with TRBD1 identical over 9 bases. Looked up from germline, CDR1 is SGHRS and CDR2 is YFSETQ. Losses at the gene ends were 1 base for V and 11 bases for J; bases not matched to a gene: 6. The CDR3 has 13 residues. CDR3 protein: CASSLQWDRDAFF. CDR3 nucleotides: TGCGCCAGCAGCTTGCAATGGGACAGGGATGCTTTCTTT.

The V and J genes are TRBV3-1 and TRBJ2-5; possibly TRBD1 or TRBD2 for D (5 bases each). The J call is in doubt because the DNA end fits TRBJ2-1 better. The CDR3 consists of 14 residues. Germline V CDR1 and CDR2: LGHDT, YNNKEL (reference sequence). The CDR3 DNA reads TGTGCCAGCAGCCAGGGGACGCCGAACAATGAGCAGTTCTTC. Amino acid sequence: CASSQGTPNNEQFF.

This clonotype has only a few counts. The chain links TRBV4-3 to TRBJ2-1; 7 nucleotides agree with TRBD2. Germline V gives CDR1 LGHNA, CDR2 YSLEER. V gave up 1 base and J gave up 0 bases; unmatched junction bases: 6. This CDR3 is 17 amino acids long. Here the CDR3 DNA reads TGCGCCAGCAGCCAAGTCCCCGGGACTAACTCCTACAATGAGCAGTTCTTC. Translated: CASSQVPGTNSYNEQFF.

The CDR3 sequence is CASSFGEENIQYF. In DNA form, the CDR3 reads TGTGCCAGCAGCTTCGGGGAAGAAAACATTCAGTACTTC. J is TRBJ2-4 and V is TRBV7-9; D possibly corresponds to TRBD2 (5 bases). Trimming removed 3 bases at V and 5 bases at J, with 8 bases between. Germline V lookup: CDR1 SEHNR, CDR2 FQNEAQ (reference sequence). The CDR3 runs 13 residues.

The chain combines TRBV7-2 with TRBJ1-4; a weak D match, TRBD1 (5 bases). Trimming removed 8 bases at V and 8 bases at J, with 18 bases between. This CDR3 has 14 amino acids. Germline CDR1 SGHTA, CDR2 FQGNSA. CDR3: CASGRDSLKEKLFF. The CDR3 nucleotides read TGTGCCAGCGGAAGGGACTCCCTAAAGGAAAAACTGTTTTTT. Filled out from reference TRBV7-2 and TRBJ1-4, the complete variable domain reads GAGVSQSPSNKVTEKGKDVELRCDPISGHTALYWYRQSLGQGLEFLIYFQGNSAPDKSGLPSDRFSAERTGGSVSTLTIQRTQQEDSAVYLCASGRDSLKEKLFFGSGTQLSVL.

This clonotype appeared many times. The V call is TRBV9, the J call TRBJ1-1, with D possibly being TRBD1 (5 bases). In germline, CDR1 is SGDLS, CDR2 YYNGEE. The length of the CDR3 is 13 residues. V was pared by 0 bases and J by 5 bases, with 8 bases between. CDR3 in amino acids: CASSVGGATEAFF. CDR3 DNA: TGTGCCAGCAGCGTAGGAGGGGCAACTGAAGCTTTCTTT.

The rearrangement joins TRBV10-3 to TRBJ2-7, with 7 positions matching TRBD1. This CDR3 has 15 residues. From germline, CDR1 is ENHRY and CDR2 SYGVKD. Trimming took 2 bases from V and 3 from J; bases not matched to a gene: 7. DNA for the CDR3: TGTGCCATCAGTGAGAGACAGGGTCTCGGCTACGAGCAGTACTTC. Translated, it gives CAISERQGLGYEQYF.

This chain joins TRBV9 and TRBJ2-3; TRBD2 matches at 8 bases. Germline V gene sequence: CDR1 SGDLS, CDR2 YYNGEE. With 6 bases clipped from V and 3 bases from J, the junction kept 9 bases outside the gene matches. The CDR3 contains 15 residues. CDR3 residues: CASTYGGGRTDTQYF. The DNA for the CDR3 is TGTGCCAGCACCTACGGCGGGGGGAGAACAGATACGCAGTATTTT. Using reference TRBV9 and TRBJ2-3 for the parts outside the CDR3, the full variable domain is DSGVTQTPKHLITATGQRVTLRCSPRSGDLSVYWYQQSLDQGLQFLIQYYNGEERAKGNILERFSAQQFPDLHSELNLSSLELGDSALYFCASTYGGGRTDTQYFGPGTRLTVL.

J is TRBJ2-3 and V is TRBV5-1, with 8 bases fitting TRBD1. V gave up 4 bases and J gave up 5 bases; unmatched junction bases: 6. This CDR3 has 14 residues. In germline, CDR1 is SGHRS, CDR2 YFSETQ. CDR3 amino acids: CASSTQGAGDTQYF. CDR3 bases: TGCGCCAGCAGCACTCAGGGGGCCGGAGATACGCAGTATTTT.

The sample holds a few counts of this clonotype. The chain combines TRBV20-1 with TRBJ1-4, with unresolved D. The germline V gene has CDR1 DFQATT and CDR2 SNEGSKA (reference sequence). Trimming shortened V by 6 bases and J by 0 bases, and 8 bases separated the two germline ends. This CDR3 is built from 13 residues. The CDR3 loop reads CSAKVTTNEKLFF. DNA of the CDR3: TGCAGTGCCAAAGTGACAACTAATGAAAAACTGTTTTTT.

The rearrangement uses TRBV7-2 and TRBJ2-5; 8 positions agree with TRBD2. The J call may be in error: the DNA end matches TRBJ2-1 better. Germline CDR1 reads SGHTA; CDR2 reads FQGNSA. This CDR3 region has 15 residues. Here the CDR3 reads CASSLGSGALNEQFF. In nucleotides, the CDR3 is TGTGCCAGCAGCTTAGGTAGCGGGGCGCTCAATGAGCAGTTCTTC.

The rearrangement joins TRBV5-1 to TRBJ2-5, with 10 positions matching TRBD1. Trimming cost V 4 bases and J 5 bases; bases outside gene matches: 5. The CDR3 sequence is 14 residues long. From germline, CDR1 is SGHRS and CDR2 YFSETQ. Here the CDR3 DNA reads TGCGCCAGCAGCACCGGGACAGGGGTCGAGACCCAGTACTTC. Its translation: CASSTGTGVETQYF.

This clonotype was detected a few times. J is TRBJ2-6 and V is TRBV29-1, with D unclear. The germline V and J ends were trimmed by 0 bases and 0 bases, with 9 bases remaining between them. The CDR3 consists of 16 residues. Germline V CDR1 and CDR2: SQVTM, ANQGSEA. CDR3 nucleotide sequence: TGCAGCGTTGAAGATGTCAGAGGCTCTGGGGCCAACGTCCTGACTTTC. Encoded protein: CSVEDVRGSGANVLTF.

This clonotype showed up just a few times. V gene TRBV5-5 combines with J gene TRBJ1-2; D may be TRBD1 (5 bases). This CDR3 has 15 amino acids. CDR1 and CDR2 from the germline V gene are SGHKS and YYEKEE (reference sequence). V lost 4 bases and J 4 bases, leaving 17 bases between the germline ends. The CDR3 DNA sequence: TGTGCCAGCAGCCCTGGACCAACCGGGACCTATGGCTACACCTTC. This translates into CASSPGPTGTYGYTF.

This clonotype was seen a few times. The J gene is TRBJ2-3, the V gene TRBV29-1, with a tentative D call TRBD1 (6 bases). The CDR3 covers 15 residues. Germline CDR1 SQVTM, CDR2 ANQGSEA. The ends were cut back, 2 bases at V and 2 bases at J, with 14 bases in the middle. The CDR3 DNA is TGCAGCGTTGAATGGGCAGGGGACAACACAGATACGCAGTATTTT. It encodes CSVEWAGDNTDTQYF.